One sample yielded the 6 T cell receptor beta chains listed below, sequenced in a study of T cell responses to AZD1222 COVID-19 vaccine. The method was immunoSEQ multiplex PCR; TCRdb's version includes in-frame clones alone and lacks a portion of them. The table shows more than 100,000 clones, with over 85% occurring only once. The source material was peripheral blood, sampled on day 0 of AZD1222 vaccination. These receptors all come from an adult in good health.

The rearrangement joins TRBV20-1 to TRBJ2-5, with TRBD2 identical over 10 bases. The trim removed 3 bases at V and 3 bases at J, leaving 7 bases unmatched. The CDR3 covers 15 residues. Per germline, CDR1 DFQATT and CDR2 SNEGSKA (reference sequence). CDR3 bases: TGCAGTGCTAGTATAGCGGGGGGTCGCGAAGAGACCCAGTACTTC. This encodes CSASIAGGREETQYF.

The rearrangement uses TRBV6-5 and TRBJ1-1, with D tentatively TRBD1 (5 bases). CDR3 length: 13 amino acids. Trimming took 2 bases from V and 4 from J, leaving 8 bases between them. Germline CDR1 and CDR2: MNHEY and SVGAGI. CDR3 loop: CASSYTGGTEAFF. The DNA for the CDR3 is TGTGCCAGCAGTTACACGGGGGGCACTGAAGCTTTCTTT.

The V call is TRBV27, the J call TRBJ2-2; unclear D gene. V was pared by 5 bases and J by 10 bases, with 11 bases between. Germline CDR1 MNHEY, CDR2 SMNVEV (reference sequence). The CDR3 totals 12 residues. CDR3 amino acids: CASSPGRVELFF. The CDR3 region has the DNA TGTGCCAGCAGTCCTGGACGCGTGGAGCTGTTTTTT.

The chain has TRBV2 and TRBJ2-7; no reliable D call. CDR1 and CDR2 (germline): SNHLY, FYNNEI. Trimming pared 2 bases from V and 2 bases from J, leaving 13 bases between. This CDR3 comprises 15 residues. Here the CDR3 reads CASSEPSRTPYEQYF. The CDR3 nucleotides read TGTGCCAGCAGTGAACCCTCCCGAACTCCCTACGAGCAGTACTTC.

The chain joins TRBV27 to TRBJ2-3, with a weak D call TRBD2 (6 bases). The germline CDR1 and CDR2 sequences are MNHEY and SMNVEV (reference sequence). The germline V and J ends were trimmed by 3 bases and 4 bases, with 8 bases remaining between them. The CDR3 extends over 13 amino acids. As DNA, the CDR3 is TGTGCCAGCAGTTTCGGGGAGGCAGATACGCAGTATTTT. It translates to CASSFGEADTQYF.

The V gene is TRBV4-2, the J gene TRBJ1-5; D unclear. With 0 bases removed from V and 4 bases from J, the gap between germline ends came to 7 bases. Germline V gives CDR1 LGHNA, CDR2 YNFKEQ. The CDR3 is 14 residues long. The CDR3, as DNA: TGTGCCAGCAGCCAAGAACTGGGGAATCAGCCCCAGCATTTT. It is translated as CASSQELGNQPQHF.